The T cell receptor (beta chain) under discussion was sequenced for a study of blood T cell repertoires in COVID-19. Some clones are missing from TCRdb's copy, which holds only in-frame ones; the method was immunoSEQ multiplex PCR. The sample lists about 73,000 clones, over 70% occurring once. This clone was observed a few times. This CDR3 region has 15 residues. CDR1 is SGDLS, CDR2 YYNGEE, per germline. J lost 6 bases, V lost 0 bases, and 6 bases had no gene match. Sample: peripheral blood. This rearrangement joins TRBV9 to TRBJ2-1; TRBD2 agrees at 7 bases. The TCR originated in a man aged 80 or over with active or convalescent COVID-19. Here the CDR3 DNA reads TGTGCCAGCAGCGTAGGTGGGAGGGCCCGCAATGAGCAGTTCTTC. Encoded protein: CASSVGGRARNEQFF.